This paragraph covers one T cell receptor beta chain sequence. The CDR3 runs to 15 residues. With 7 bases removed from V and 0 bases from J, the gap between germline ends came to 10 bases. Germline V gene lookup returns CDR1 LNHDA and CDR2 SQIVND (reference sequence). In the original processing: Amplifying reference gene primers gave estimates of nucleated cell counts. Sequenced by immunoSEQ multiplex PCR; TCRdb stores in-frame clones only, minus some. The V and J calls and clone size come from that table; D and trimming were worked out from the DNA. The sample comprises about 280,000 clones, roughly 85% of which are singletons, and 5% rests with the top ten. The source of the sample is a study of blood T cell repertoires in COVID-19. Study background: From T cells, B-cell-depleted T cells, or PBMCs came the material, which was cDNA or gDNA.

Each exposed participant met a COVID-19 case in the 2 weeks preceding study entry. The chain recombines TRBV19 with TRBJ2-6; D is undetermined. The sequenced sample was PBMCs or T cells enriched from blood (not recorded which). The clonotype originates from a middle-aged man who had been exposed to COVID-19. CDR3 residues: CASTVPRSGANVLTF. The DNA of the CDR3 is TGTGCCAGTACCGTCCCGCGCTCTGGGGCCAACGTCCTGACTTTC. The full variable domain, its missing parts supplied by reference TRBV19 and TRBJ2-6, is DGGITQSPKYLFRKEGQNVTLSCEQNLNHDAMYWYRQDPGQGLRLIYYSQIVNDFQKGDIAEGYSVSREKKESFPLTVTSAQKNPTAFYLCASTVPRSGANVLTFGAGSRLTVL.